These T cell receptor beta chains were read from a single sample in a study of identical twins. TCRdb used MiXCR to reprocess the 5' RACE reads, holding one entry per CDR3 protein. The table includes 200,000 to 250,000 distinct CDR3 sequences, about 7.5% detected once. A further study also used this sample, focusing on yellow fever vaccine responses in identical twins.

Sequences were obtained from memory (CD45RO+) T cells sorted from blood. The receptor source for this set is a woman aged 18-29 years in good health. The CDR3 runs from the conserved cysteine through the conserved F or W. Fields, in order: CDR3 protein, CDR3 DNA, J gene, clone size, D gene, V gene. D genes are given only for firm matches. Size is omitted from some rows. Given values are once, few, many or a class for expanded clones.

CDR3 protein: CASSLAVRAGYEQYF
CDR3 DNA: TGCGCCAGCAGCTTGGCCGTCAGGGCGGGCTACGAGCAGTACTTC
J gene: TRBJ2-7
clone size: many
D gene: -
V gene: TRBV5-1

CDR3 protein: CASSLGLAGVGPDTQYF
CDR3 DNA: TGCGCCAGCAGCTTGGGACTAGCGGGAGTGGGGCCAGATACGCAGTATTTT
J gene: TRBJ2-3
clone size: many
D gene: TRBD2
V gene: TRBV5-1

CDR3 protein: CASSPILGETQYF
CDR3 DNA: TGTGCCAGCTCACCAATCCTCGGGGAGACCCAGTACTTC
J gene: TRBJ2-5
clone size: many
D gene: -
V gene: TRBV18

CDR3 protein: CASSLKGPWETQYF
CDR3 DNA: TGTGCCAGCAGTTTAAAGGGCCCTTGGGAGACCCAGTACTTC
J gene: TRBJ2-5
clone size: many
D gene: -
V gene: TRBV27

CDR3 protein: CASSGGLAHNTGELFF
CDR3 DNA: TGCGCCAGCAGCGGGGGACTCGCCCATAACACCGGGGAGCTGTTTTTT
J gene: TRBJ2-2
clone size: many
D gene: -
V gene: TRBV5-1

CDR3 protein: CASSFGTSGSLGTQYF
CDR3 DNA: TGTGCCAGCAGCTTTGGGACTAGCGGGTCCCTGGGTACGCAGTATTTT
J gene: TRBJ2-3
clone size: few
D gene: TRBD2
V gene: TRBV2

CDR3 protein: CASSLKVRGGLAGLKLNNEQFF
CDR3 DNA: TGTGCCAGCAGTTTAAAGGTCAGGGGCGGACTAGCGGGATTAAAACTTAACAATGAGCAGTTCTTC
J gene: TRBJ2-1
clone size: many
D gene: TRBD2
V gene: TRBV12-3/TRBV12-4

CDR3 protein: CASSLGGGGNEQYF
CDR3 DNA: TGTGCCAGCAGCTTGGGCGGGGGTGGGAACGAGCAGTACTTC
J gene: TRBJ2-7
clone size: -
D gene: TRBD2
V gene: TRBV7-9

CDR3 protein: CASSLTRGQETQYF
CDR3 DNA: TGTGCCAGCAGTTTAACCAGGGGGCAAGAGACCCAGTACTTC
J gene: TRBJ2-5
clone size: -
D gene: TRBD1
V gene: TRBV28

CDR3 protein: CASSFREPSGTGVDEQYF
CDR3 DNA: TGTGCCAGCAGTTTTAGGGAACCATCCGGGACAGGGGTGGACGAGCAGTACTTC
J gene: TRBJ2-7
clone size: many
D gene: TRBD1
V gene: TRBV27

CDR3 protein: CAIRPGTDNTEAFF
CDR3 DNA: TGTGCCATCCGTCCCGGGACGGACAACACTGAAGCTTTCTTT
J gene: TRBJ1-1
clone size: many
D gene: -
V gene: TRBV10-3

CDR3 protein: CASSIKAGRSNEQFF
CDR3 DNA: TGTGCCAGTAGTATAAAGGCCGGGCGAAGTAATGAGCAGTTCTTC
J gene: TRBJ2-1
clone size: once
D gene: -
V gene: TRBV19

CDR3 protein: CASSPGPQGFNEKLFF
CDR3 DNA: TGCGCCAGCAGCCCCGGGCCCCAAGGCTTTAATGAAAAACTGTTTTTT
J gene: TRBJ1-4
clone size: few
D gene: -
V gene: TRBV5-1

CDR3 protein: CASSESGASGSQYEQYF
CDR3 DNA: TGTGCCAGCAGTGAGTCGGGGGCTAGCGGGAGCCAATACGAGCAGTACTTC
J gene: TRBJ2-7
clone size: many
D gene: TRBD2
V gene: TRBV25-1

CDR3 protein: CAITSGQKNTGELFF
CDR3 DNA: TGTGCCATCACATCGGGACAGAAGAACACCGGGGAGCTGTTTTTT
J gene: TRBJ2-2
clone size: many
D gene: TRBD1
V gene: TRBV10-3

CDR3 protein: CASRYRDRSYNEQFF
CDR3 DNA: TGTGCCAGCAGATATAGGGACAGAAGCTACAATGAGCAGTTCTTC
J gene: TRBJ2-1
clone size: many
D gene: TRBD1
V gene: TRBV12-3/TRBV12-4

CDR3 protein: CASSQGRTTREQFF
CDR3 DNA: TGTGCCAGCAGCCAAGGAAGGACGACTCGTGAGCAGTTCTTC
J gene: TRBJ2-1
clone size: many
D gene: -
V gene: TRBV3-1

CDR3 protein: CASSQDLAPIYNEQFF
CDR3 DNA: TGCGCCAGCAGCCAAGATCTAGCCCCTATCTACAATGAGCAGTTCTTC
J gene: TRBJ2-1
clone size: few
D gene: -
V gene: TRBV4-3

CDR3 protein: CSAIAGGDLNEQYF
CDR3 DNA: TGCAGTGCTATTGCGGGAGGGGACCTCAACGAGCAGTACTTC
J gene: TRBJ2-7
clone size: few
D gene: TRBD2
V gene: TRBV20-1

CDR3 protein: CSVERGYGNTIYF
CDR3 DNA: TGCAGCGTTGAAAGGGGGTATGGAAACACCATATATTTT
J gene: TRBJ1-3
clone size: few
D gene: -
V gene: TRBV29-1

CDR3 protein: CASSVDMGLARSYEQYF
CDR3 DNA: TGTGCCAGCAGCGTAGATATGGGACTAGCGCGCTCCTACGAGCAGTACTTC
J gene: TRBJ2-7
clone size: few
D gene: TRBD2
V gene: TRBV9

CDR3 protein: CASSPGTGVNYGYTF
CDR3 DNA: TGCGCCAGCAGCCCCGGGACAGGGGTTAACTATGGCTACACCTTC
J gene: TRBJ1-2
clone size: few
D gene: TRBD1
V gene: TRBV5-1

CDR3 protein: CASSLEGNTIYF
CDR3 DNA: TGCGCCAGCAGCTTAGAAGGGAACACCATATATTTT
J gene: TRBJ1-3
clone size: many
D gene: -
V gene: TRBV5-1

CDR3 protein: CASSPSRDRGYEQYF
CDR3 DNA: TGTGCCAGCAGCCCATCCCGGGACAGGGGGTACGAGCAGTACTTC
J gene: TRBJ2-7
clone size: many
D gene: TRBD1
V gene: TRBV7-2

CDR3 protein: CASSQDRQGSNQPQHF
CDR3 DNA: TGTGCCAGCAGCCAAGACCGACAGGGGAGTAATCAGCCCCAGCATTTT
J gene: TRBJ1-5
clone size: many
D gene: TRBD1
V gene: TRBV4-2

CDR3 protein: CSAPRQGGYEQYF
CDR3 DNA: TGCAGTGCACCGAGACAGGGAGGCTACGAGCAGTACTTC
J gene: TRBJ2-7
clone size: -
D gene: -
V gene: TRBV20-1

CDR3 protein: CASSQEARSSYEQYF
CDR3 DNA: TGTGCCAGCAGCCAAGAGGCCAGAAGCTCCTACGAGCAGTACTTC
J gene: TRBJ2-7
clone size: -
D gene: -
V gene: TRBV3-1

CDR3 protein: CASSYSIFGDTQYF
CDR3 DNA: TGTGCCAGCAGTTACTCCATTTTCGGAGATACGCAGTATTTT
J gene: TRBJ2-3
clone size: many
D gene: -
V gene: TRBV6-5

CDR3 protein: CASSKGGTNTGELFF
CDR3 DNA: TGTGCCAGTAGTAAAGGCGGTACGAACACCGGGGAGCTGTTTTTT
J gene: TRBJ2-2
clone size: -
D gene: -
V gene: TRBV19

CDR3 protein: CSVGWGLTDTQYF
CDR3 DNA: TGCAGCGTTGGGTGGGGATTAACAGATACGCAGTATTTT
J gene: TRBJ2-3
clone size: many
D gene: -
V gene: TRBV29-1

CDR3 protein: CASIQPSSPYEQYF
CDR3 DNA: TGTGCCAGCATCCAACCTTCCAGCCCCTACGAGCAGTACTTC
J gene: TRBJ2-7
clone size: few
D gene: -
V gene: TRBV28

CDR3 protein: CASSSPDRATKEAFF
CDR3 DNA: TGTGCCAGCAGCTCCCCGGACAGGGCTACCAAGGAAGCTTTCTTT
J gene: TRBJ1-1
clone size: many
D gene: TRBD1
V gene: TRBV7-2

CDR3 protein: CSVRLRLALNTQYF
CDR3 DNA: TGCAGCGTTAGGCTGAGACTAGCGTTAAATACGCAGTATTTT
J gene: TRBJ2-3
clone size: many
D gene: TRBD2
V gene: TRBV29-1

CDR3 protein: CASSQVYRGHEQYF
CDR3 DNA: TGTGCCAGCAGCCAAGTGTACAGGGGCCACGAGCAGTACTTC
J gene: TRBJ2-7
clone size: -
D gene: TRBD1
V gene: TRBV3-1

CDR3 protein: CSARTNRDRLWSPLHF
CDR3 DNA: TGCAGTGCTAGGACTAACCGGGACAGGTTGTGGTCACCCCTCCACTTT
J gene: TRBJ1-6
clone size: few
D gene: TRBD1
V gene: TRBV20-1

CDR3 protein: CASSYGGLGRTDTQYF
CDR3 DNA: TGTGCCAGCAGTTACGGAGGACTAGGGCGCACAGATACGCAGTATTTT
J gene: TRBJ2-3
clone size: -
D gene: TRBD2
V gene: TRBV6-5

CDR3 protein: CASSLDTGGYGYTF
CDR3 DNA: TGCGCCAGCAGCTTGGATACAGGGGGCTATGGCTACACCTTC
J gene: TRBJ1-2
clone size: -
D gene: TRBD1
V gene: TRBV5-1